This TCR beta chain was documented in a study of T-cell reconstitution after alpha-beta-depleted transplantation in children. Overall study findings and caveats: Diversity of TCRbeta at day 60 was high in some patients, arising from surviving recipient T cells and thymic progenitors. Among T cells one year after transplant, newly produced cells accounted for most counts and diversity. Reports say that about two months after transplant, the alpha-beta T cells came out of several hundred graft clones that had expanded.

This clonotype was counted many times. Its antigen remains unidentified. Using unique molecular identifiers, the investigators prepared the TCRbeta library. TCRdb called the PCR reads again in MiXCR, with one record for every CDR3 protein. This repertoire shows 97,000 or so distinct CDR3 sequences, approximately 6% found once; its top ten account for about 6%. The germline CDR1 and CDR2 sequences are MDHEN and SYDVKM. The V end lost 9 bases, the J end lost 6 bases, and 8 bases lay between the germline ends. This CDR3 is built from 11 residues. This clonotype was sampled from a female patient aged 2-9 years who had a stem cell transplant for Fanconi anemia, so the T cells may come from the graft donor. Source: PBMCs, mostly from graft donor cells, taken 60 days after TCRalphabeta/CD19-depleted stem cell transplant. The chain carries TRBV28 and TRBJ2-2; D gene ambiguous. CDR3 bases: TGTGCCAGTGAATGGGCCGGGGAGCTGTTTTTT. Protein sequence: CASEWAGELFF.